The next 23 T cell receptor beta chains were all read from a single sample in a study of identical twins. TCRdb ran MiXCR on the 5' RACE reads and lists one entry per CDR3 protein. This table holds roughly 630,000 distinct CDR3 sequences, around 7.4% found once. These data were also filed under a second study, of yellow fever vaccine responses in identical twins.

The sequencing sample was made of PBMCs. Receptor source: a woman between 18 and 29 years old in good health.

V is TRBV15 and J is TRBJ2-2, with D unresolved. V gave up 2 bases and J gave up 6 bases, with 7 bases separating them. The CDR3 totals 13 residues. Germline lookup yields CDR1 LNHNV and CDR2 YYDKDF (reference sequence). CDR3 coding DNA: TGTGCCACCAGCAGACTCCTGGCCGGGGAGCTGTTTTTT. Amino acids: CATSRLLAGELFF.

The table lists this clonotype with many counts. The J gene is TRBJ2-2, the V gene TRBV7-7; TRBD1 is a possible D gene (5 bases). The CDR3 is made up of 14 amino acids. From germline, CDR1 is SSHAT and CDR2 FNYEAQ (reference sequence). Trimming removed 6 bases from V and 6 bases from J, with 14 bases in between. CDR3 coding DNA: TGTGCCAGCAGTCACCAGGGTCTTTCCGGGGAGCTGTTTTTT. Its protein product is CASSHQGLSGELFF.

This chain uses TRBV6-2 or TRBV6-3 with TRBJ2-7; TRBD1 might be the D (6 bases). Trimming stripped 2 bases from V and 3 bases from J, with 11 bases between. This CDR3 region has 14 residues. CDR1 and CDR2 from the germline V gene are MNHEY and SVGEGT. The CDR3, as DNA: TGTGCCAGCAGTTACGAGGGGGTAGGCTACGAGCAGTACGTC. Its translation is CASSYEGVGYEQYV.

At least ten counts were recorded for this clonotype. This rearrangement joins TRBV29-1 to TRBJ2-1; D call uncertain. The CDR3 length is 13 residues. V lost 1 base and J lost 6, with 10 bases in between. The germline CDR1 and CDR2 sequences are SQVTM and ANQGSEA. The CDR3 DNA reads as TGCAGCGTTGAAGCCGGCCAGTCCAATGAGCAGTTCTTC. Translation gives CSVEAGQSNEQFF.

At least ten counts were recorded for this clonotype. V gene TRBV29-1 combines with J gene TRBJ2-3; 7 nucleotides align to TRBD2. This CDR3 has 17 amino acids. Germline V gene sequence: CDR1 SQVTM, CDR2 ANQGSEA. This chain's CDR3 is CTPIEELAENSTDTQYF. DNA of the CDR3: TGCACCCCGATTGAGGAGCTAGCGGAAAATAGCACAGATACGCAGTATTTT.

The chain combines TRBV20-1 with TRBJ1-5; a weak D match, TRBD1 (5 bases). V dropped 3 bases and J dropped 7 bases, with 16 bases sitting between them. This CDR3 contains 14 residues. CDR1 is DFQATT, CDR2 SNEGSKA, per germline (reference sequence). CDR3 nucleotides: TGCAGTGCTAGGGACATATGGCCCAGGCAGCCCCAGCATTTT. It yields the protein CSARDIWPRQPQHF.

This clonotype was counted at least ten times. In DNA, the CDR3 is TGTGCCAGCAGTACGGACTCTCGTCCCTACGAGCAGTACTTC. Residues: CASSTDSRPYEQYF. The V call is TRBV12-3 or TRBV12-4, the J call TRBJ2-7, with a possible D match to TRBD2 (5 bases). The CDR3 length is 14 residues. The germline V and J ends were trimmed by 5 bases and 2 bases, with 13 bases remaining between them.

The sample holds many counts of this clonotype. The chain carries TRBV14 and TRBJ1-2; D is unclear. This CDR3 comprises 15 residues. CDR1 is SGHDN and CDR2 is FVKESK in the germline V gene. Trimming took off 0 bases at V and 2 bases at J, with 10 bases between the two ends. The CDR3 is CASSQDINRNYGYTF. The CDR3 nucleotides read TGTGCCAGCAGCCAAGATATTAACAGAAACTATGGCTACACCTTC.

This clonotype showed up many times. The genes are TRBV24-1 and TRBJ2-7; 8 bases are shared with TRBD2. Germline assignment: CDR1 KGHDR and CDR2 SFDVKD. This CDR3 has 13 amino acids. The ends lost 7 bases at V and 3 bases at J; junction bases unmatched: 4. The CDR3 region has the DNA TGTGCCACCAGCGCGGGAGGTTACTACGAGCAGTACTTC. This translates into CATSAGGYYEQYF.

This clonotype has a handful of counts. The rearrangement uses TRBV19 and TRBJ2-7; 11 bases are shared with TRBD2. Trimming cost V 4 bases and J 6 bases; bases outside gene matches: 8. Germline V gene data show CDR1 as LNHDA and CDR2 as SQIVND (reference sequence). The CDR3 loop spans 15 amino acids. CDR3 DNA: TGTGCCAGTAGTACCACTAGCGGGAGTTTATCCGAGCAGTACTTC. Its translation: CASSTTSGSLSEQYF.

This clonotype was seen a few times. CDR3 coding DNA: TGTGCCAGCAGCCAGGCTCCGGGACAGGGCTCTGGGGCCAACGTCCTGACTTTC. This codes for CASSQAPGQGSGANVLTF. The V call is TRBV6-1, the J call TRBJ2-6; 9 nucleotides line up with TRBD1. This CDR3 has 18 amino acids. The germline gives CDR1 MNHNS, CDR2 SASEGT. Trimming removed 6 bases from V and 0 bases from J; junction bases left unmatched: 9.

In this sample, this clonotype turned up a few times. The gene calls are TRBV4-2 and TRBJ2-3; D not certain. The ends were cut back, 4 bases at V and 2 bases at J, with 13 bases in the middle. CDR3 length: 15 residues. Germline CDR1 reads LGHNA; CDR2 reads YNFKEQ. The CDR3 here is CASSLEAAATDTQYF. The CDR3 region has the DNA TGTGCCAGCAGCCTCGAGGCGGCAGCCACAGATACGCAGTATTTT.

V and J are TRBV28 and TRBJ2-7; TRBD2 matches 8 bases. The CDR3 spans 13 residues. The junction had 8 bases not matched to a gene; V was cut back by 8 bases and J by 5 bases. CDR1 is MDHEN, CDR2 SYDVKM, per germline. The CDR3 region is CASRSGTRDEQYF. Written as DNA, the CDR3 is TGTGCCAGCCGCTCCGGGACTAGAGACGAGCAGTACTTC.

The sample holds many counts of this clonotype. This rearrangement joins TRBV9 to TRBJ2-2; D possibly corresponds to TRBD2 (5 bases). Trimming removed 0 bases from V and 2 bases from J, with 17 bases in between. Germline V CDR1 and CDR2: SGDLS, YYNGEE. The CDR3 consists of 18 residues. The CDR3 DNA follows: TGTGCCAGCAGCGTAGCCCCCCTGGAGCGGCTAAACACCGGGGAGCTGTTTTTT. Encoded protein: CASSVAPLERLNTGELFF.

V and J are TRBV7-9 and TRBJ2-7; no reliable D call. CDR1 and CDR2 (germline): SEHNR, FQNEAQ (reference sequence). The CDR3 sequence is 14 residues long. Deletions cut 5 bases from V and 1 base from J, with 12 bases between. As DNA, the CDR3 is TGTGCCAGCAGCCAAAGAATGGAGTCCTACGAGCAGTACTTC. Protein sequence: CASSQRMESYEQYF.

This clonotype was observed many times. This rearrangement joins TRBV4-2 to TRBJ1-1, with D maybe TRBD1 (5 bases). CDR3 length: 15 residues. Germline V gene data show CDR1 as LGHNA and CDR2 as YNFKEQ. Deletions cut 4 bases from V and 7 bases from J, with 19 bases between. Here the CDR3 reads CASSPEVNLGVEAFF. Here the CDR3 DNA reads TGTGCCAGCAGCCCAGAGGTCAACCTAGGGGTTGAAGCTTTCTTT.

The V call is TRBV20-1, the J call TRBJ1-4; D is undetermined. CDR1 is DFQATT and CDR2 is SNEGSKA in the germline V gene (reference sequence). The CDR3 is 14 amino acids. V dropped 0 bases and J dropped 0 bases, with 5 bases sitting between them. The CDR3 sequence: CSARDMATNEKLFF. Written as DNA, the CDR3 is TGCAGTGCTAGAGATATGGCAACTAATGAAAAACTGTTTTTT.

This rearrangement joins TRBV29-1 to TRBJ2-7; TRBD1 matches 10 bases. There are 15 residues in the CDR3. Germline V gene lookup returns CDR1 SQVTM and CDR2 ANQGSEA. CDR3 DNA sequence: TGCATCTTTCCGGCCCCGGGACAGGGGCCCTACGAGCAGTACTTC. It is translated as CIFPAPGQGPYEQYF.

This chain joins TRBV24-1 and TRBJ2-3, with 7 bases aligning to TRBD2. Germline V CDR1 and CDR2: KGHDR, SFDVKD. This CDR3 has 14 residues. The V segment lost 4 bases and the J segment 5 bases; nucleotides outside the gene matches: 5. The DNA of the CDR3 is TGTGCCACCAGTGAGGGAGGGACGGGAGATACGCAGTATTTT. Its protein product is CATSEGGTGDTQYF.

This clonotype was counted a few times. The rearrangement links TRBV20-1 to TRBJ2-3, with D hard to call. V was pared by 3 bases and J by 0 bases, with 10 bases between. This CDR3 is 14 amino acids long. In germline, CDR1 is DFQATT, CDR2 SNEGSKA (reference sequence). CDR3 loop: CSASGYGSTDTQYF. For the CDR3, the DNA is TGCAGTGCTAGTGGTTACGGTAGCACAGATACGCAGTATTTT.

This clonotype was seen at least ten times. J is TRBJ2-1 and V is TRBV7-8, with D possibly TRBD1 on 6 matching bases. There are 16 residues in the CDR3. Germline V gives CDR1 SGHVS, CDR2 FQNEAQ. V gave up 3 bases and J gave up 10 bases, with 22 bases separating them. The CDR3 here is CASSLTSVGALIEQFF. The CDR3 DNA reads TGTGCCAGCAGCTTGACTTCTGTGGGGGCATTAATCGAGCAGTTCTTC. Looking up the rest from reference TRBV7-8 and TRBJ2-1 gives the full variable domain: GAGVSQSPRYKVAKRGQDVALRCDPISGHVSLFWYQQALGQGPEFLTYFQNEAQLDKSGLPSDRFFAERPEGSVSTLKIQRTQQEDSAVYLCASSLTSVGALIEQFFGPGTRLTVL.

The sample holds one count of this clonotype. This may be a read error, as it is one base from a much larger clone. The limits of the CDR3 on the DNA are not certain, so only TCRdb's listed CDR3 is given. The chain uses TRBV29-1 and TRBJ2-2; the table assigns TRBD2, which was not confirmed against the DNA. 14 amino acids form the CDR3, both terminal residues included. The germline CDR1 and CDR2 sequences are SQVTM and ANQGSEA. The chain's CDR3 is CSVARGTNTGELLF.

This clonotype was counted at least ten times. As DNA, the CDR3 is TGTGCCAGCAGTTACTCGATCTGGGGCAGGCCCTACGAGCAGTACTTC. Amino acids: CASSYSIWGRPYEQYF. The chain links TRBV6-5 to TRBJ2-7; weak D call: TRBD1 (5 bases). Trimming removed 0 bases from V and 2 bases from J, with 14 bases in between. Germline V CDR1 and CDR2: MNHEY, SVGAGI. The CDR3 runs 16 residues.